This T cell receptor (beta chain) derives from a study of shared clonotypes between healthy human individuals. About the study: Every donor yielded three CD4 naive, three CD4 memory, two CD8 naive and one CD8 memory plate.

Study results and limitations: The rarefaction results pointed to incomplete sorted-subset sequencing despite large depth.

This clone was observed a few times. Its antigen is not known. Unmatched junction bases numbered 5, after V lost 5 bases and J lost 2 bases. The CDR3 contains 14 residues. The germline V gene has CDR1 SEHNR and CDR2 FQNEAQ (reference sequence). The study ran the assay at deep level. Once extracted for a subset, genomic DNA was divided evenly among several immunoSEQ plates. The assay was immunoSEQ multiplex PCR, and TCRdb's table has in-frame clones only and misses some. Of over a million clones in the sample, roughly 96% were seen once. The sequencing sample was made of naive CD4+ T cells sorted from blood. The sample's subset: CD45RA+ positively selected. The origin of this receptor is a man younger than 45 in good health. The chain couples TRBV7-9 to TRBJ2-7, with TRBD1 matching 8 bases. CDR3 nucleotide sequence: TGTGCCAGCAGCCGGACAGGGAATACCTACGAGCAGTACTTC. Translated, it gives CASSRTGNTYEQYF. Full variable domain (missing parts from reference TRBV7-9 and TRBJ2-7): DTGVSQNPRHKITKRGQNVTFRCDPISEHNRLYWYRQTLGQGPEFLTYFQNEAQLEKSRLLSDRFSAERPKGSFSTLEIQRTEQGDSAMYLCASSRTGNTYEQYFGPGTRLTVT.